This is a list of T cell receptor beta chains from one sample in a study of beta chain features in type 1 diabetes. Profiled with immunoSEQ multiplex PCR; TCRdb holds only in-frame clones, not every one. Found here are roughly 330,000 clones, approximately 15% of them singletons; the top ten hold 0.015%. The specimen sequenced was naive CD4+ T cells from blood. These receptors all come from a woman between 18 and 29 years old with type 1 diabetes. CDR3s include the opening cysteine and the closing phenylalanine or tryptophan. D genes are given only for firm matches. For some rows the clone size is stated as once, few or many, or as a class when expanded; others skip it.

d_call | clone_size | j_call | v_call | cdr3_nt | cdr3_aa
TRBD1 | few | TRBJ2-7 | TRBV5-1 | TGCGCCAGCACCACCTCCGTAACAGGGGGAAGTTCCTACGAGCAGTACTTC | CASTTSVTGGSSYEQYF
NA | few | TRBJ2-5 | TRBV27 | TGTGCCAGCAGTATTCCGGGAAACCAAGAGACCCAGTACTTC | CASSIPGNQETQYF
NA | NA | TRBJ2-3 | TRBV18 | TGTGCCAGCTCACCAGCCAGTTCATCAGATACGCAGTATTTT | CASSPASSSDTQYF
NA | few | TRBJ2-3 | TRBV9 | TGTGCCAGCAGCGTAGGGGGCTACTTCACAGATACGCAGTATTTT | CASSVGGYFTDTQYF
NA | NA | TRBJ2-7 | TRBV28 | TGTGCCAGCAGTTTAGAGAGATTGGGGGGCTACGAGCAGTACTTC | CASSLERLGGYEQYF
TRBD2 | few | TRBJ2-3 | TRBV9 | TGTGCCAGCAGCGTAACCGGACGCAGCGGGAGGGCCGCAGATACGCAGTATTTT | CASSVTGRSGRAADTQYF
NA | NA | TRBJ1-4 | TRBV7-9 | TGTGCCAGCAGCTTATTAACAGGAGTTAATGAAAAACTGTTTTTT | CASSLLTGVNEKLFF
TRBD2 | NA | TRBJ2-3 | TRBV7-2 | TGTGCCAGCAGGGTGGGACTAGCGGAAACAGATACGCAGTATTTT | CASRVGLAETDTQYF
NA | NA | TRBJ2-2 | TRBV5-1 | TGCGCCAGCAGCTCAACCCCGGGGAGCGCCGGGGAGCTGTTTTTT | CASSSTPGSAGELFF
NA | NA | TRBJ2-7 | TRBV18 | TGTGCCAGCTCACCACCGGTGGGAGGCGAGCAGTACTTC | CASSPPVGGEQYF
TRBD2 | NA | TRBJ2-3 | TRBV6-4 | TGTGCCAGCAGTGAGTTTGGCGGGAGGCGCAACACAGATACGCAGTATTTT | CASSEFGGRRNTDTQYF
NA | NA | TRBJ2-4 | TRBV19 | TGTGCCAGTAGTATAGAACAGGGTAACATTCAGTACTTC | CASSIEQGNIQYF
TRBD1 | few | TRBJ2-3 | TRBV5-1 | TGCGCCAGCAGCTTGGGTCGGACAGGGAGCACAGATACGCAGTATTTT | CASSLGRTGSTDTQYF
TRBD2 | few | TRBJ2-3 | TRBV5-1 | TGCGCCAGCAGAAACTACGGGGCCGCGGGGACTACTAGCACAGATACGCAGTATTTT | CASRNYGAAGTTSTDTQYF
TRBD2 | NA | TRBJ2-5 | TRBV12-5 | TGTGCTAGTGTGGGGCCAGCGGGGATCCAAGAGACCCAGTACTTC | CASVGPAGIQETQYF
TRBD1 | NA | TRBJ2-1 | TRBV5-1 | TGCGCCAGCAGCTTGGGGACAGGTTCCTACAATGAGCAGTTCTTC | CASSLGTGSYNEQFF
TRBD2 | few | TRBJ2-1 | TRBV29-1 | TGCAGCGTTGGCGTTTGGACTAGCGGGGTCCCGTTCTTC | CSVGVWTSGVPFF
NA | NA | TRBJ2-1 | TRBV7-9 | TGTGCCAGCAGCCTTCTACGCGGGGGCTCCTACGACAATGAGCAGTTCTTC | CASSLLRGGSYDNEQFF
TRBD2 | NA | TRBJ2-1 | TRBV19 | TGTGCCAGTAGTTCGGCCCCGGGACTACACAATGAGCAGTTCTTC | CASSSAPGLHNEQFF
TRBD1 | few | TRBJ2-7 | TRBV28 | TGTGCCAGCAGTCCCCCGACAGGGGCCGCCTACGAGCAGTACTTC | CASSPPTGAAYEQYF
NA | few | TRBJ2-5 | TRBV5-4 | TGTGCCAGCAGCTTGTACAGACAAGAGACCCAGTACTTC | CASSLYRQETQYF
TRBD2 | NA | TRBJ2-1 | TRBV6-5 | TGTGCCAGCAGTTACGCCAGCGGGGGTTTAAATGAGCAGTTCTTC | CASSYASGGLNEQFF
TRBD2 | NA | TRBJ2-7 | TRBV28 | TGTGCCAGCAATTTAAGCGGGAGCAACTACGAGCAGTACTTC | CASNLSGSNYEQYF
TRBD1 | few | TRBJ1-4 | TRBV7-2 | TGTGCCAGCAGTCGCGGAATGTTGGGACAGGGAGCAACTAATGAAAAACTGTTTTTT | CASSRGMLGQGATNEKLFF
TRBD1 | few | TRBJ1-1 | TRBV7-9 | TGTGCCAGCAGACTGACAGGGCCGAACCGGGAAGCTTTCTTT | CASRLTGPNREAFF
NA | few | TRBJ2-5 | TRBV18 | TGTGCCAGCTCACCTCGCGTGGACAGCCAAGAGACCCAGTACTTC | CASSPRVDSQETQYF
TRBD1 | few | TRBJ1-5 | TRBV7-2 | TGTGCCAGCAGCTTACGAGGGACAGACGTAAATCAGCCCCAGCATTTT | CASSLRGTDVNQPQHF
NA | few | TRBJ1-5 | TRBV18 | TGTGCCAGCTCACCTACAGGGACGAGCAATCAGCCCCAGCATTTT | CASSPTGTSNQPQHF
TRBD2 | NA | TRBJ2-2 | TRBV19 | TGTGCCAGTGGCAGCGGGAGGCGTACCGGGGAGCTGTTTTTT | CASGSGRRTGELFF
TRBD2 | NA | TRBJ2-1 | TRBV9 | TGTGCCAGCAGCGTAGCCGGGACTAGCGTATACAATGAGCAGTTCTTC | CASSVAGTSVYNEQFF
NA | NA | TRBJ1-1 | TRBV30 | TGTGCCTGGAGCAGACAAAGCGGTAGGGAGGCTTTCTTT | CAWSRQSGREAFF
TRBD2 | few | TRBJ2-7 | TRBV7-2 | TGTGCCAGCGGGCTAGCGGGCACGTACTACGAGCAGTACTTC | CASGLAGTYYEQYF
NA | few | TRBJ2-7 | TRBV7-9 | TGTGCCAGCAGCTTGAATACGGGGTCCTACGAGCAGTACTTC | CASSLNTGSYEQYF
NA | NA | TRBJ2-5 | TRBV15 | TGTGCCACCAGCAGAGGGGCCGTCCAAGAGACCCAGTACTTC | CATSRGAVQETQYF
TRBD2 | NA | TRBJ2-3 | TRBV19 | TGTGCCAGTAGTCAAGCGGGAGGGCCAGATACGCAGTATTTT | CASSQAGGPDTQYF
TRBD1 | few | TRBJ2-1 | TRBV6-6 | TGTGCCAGCAGTTACCGCAGGGGGCATGAGCAGTTCTTC | CASSYRRGHEQFF
TRBD1 | NA | TRBJ2-2 | TRBV30 | TGTGCCTGGAGTACGCGGACAGGGGGCAGGGGGGAGCTGTTTTTT | CAWSTRTGGRGELFF
NA | NA | TRBJ1-2 | TRBV5-4 | TGTGCCAGCAGCGGGAGGGACCTCTATGGCTACACCTTC | CASSGRDLYGYTF
TRBD2 | NA | TRBJ2-7 | TRBV30 | TGTGCCTGGAGTGCGACTAGCGGGACTGGCTCCTACGAGCAGTACTTC | CAWSATSGTGSYEQYF
NA | few | TRBJ1-1 | TRBV30 | TGTGCCTGGAGTCTGGAGGTGGTTCGGGTAGCTTTCTTT | CAWSLEVVRVAFF
TRBD1 | few | TRBJ1-2 | TRBV20-1 | TGCAGTGTTACAGGGGTCCATGGCTACACCTTC | CSVTGVHGYTF
TRBD2 | NA | TRBJ2-1 | TRBV2 | TGTGCCAGCAGTGATCCGGGGGGTCTAGCGGGAGGAGATGAGCAGTTCTTC | CASSDPGGLAGGDEQFF